There are a few counts of the clone carrying this TCR beta chain. Other DNA sequences from this sample encode an identical CDR3 as well. RNA extraction and reverse transcription yielded cDNA as sequencing template. Clones were sequenced by immunoSEQ multiplex PCR, and TCRdb holds only the in-frame ones, with some missing. The sample includes around 200,000 clones, around three fifths of them seen just once. These data originate in a study of CD8+ T cells in alopecia areata. V lost 0 bases and J lost 3, with 6 bases in between. CDR1 GTSNPN and CDR2 SVGIG come from the germline V gene (reference sequence). The length of the CDR3 is 12 residues. As to treatment: oral pan-JAK inhibitor, 5-10 mg twice daily.

Sample: CD8+ T cells sorted from blood, taken at week 24, from a patient treated with tofacitinib. This sequence originates from a human donor with alopecia areata. The J gene is TRBJ2-7, the V gene TRBV30; no clear D. CDR3 amino acids: CAWSVWGYEQYF. Written as DNA, the CDR3 is TGTGCCTGGAGTGTTTGGGGCTACGAGCAGTACTTC.